This entry lists 5 T cell receptor beta chains sequenced from one sample in a study of molecular identifiers for immune sequencing clone quantification. Each CDR3 protein is one row after TCRdb ran MiXCR on the PCR reads. Counted here are over 50,000 distinct CDR3 sequences, about a third occurring once; the ten biggest clones make up 3.5% to 4%. Material: naive CD8+ T cells from blood, with Jurkat cell RNA spiked in. As to subset: FACS-sorted CD8+CD4-CCR7+CD45RA+ naive T cells. These receptors were obtained from a human donor in good health. Some libraries in this study had Jurkat cell RNA spiked in.

In the case of this clonotype: One base away lies a much larger clone, so this may be a sequencing read error. V usage is TRBV7-2 and J usage is TRBJ2-5; D not resolved. The CDR3 contains 14 residues. Germline CDR1 and CDR2: SGHTA and FQGNSA. CDR3 region: CAGSLVGSGETQYF. CDR3 bases: TGTGCCGGCAGCTTAGTCGGTAGTGGCGAGACCCAGTACTTC.

This clonotype occurred many times. The chain's CDR3 is CASSQGVFPGTDTQYF. CDR3 DNA: TGTGCCAGCAGCCAAGGCGTCTTCCCCGGGACAGATACGCAGTATTTT. The chain has TRBV3-1 and TRBJ2-3; no clear D gene. The CDR3 runs to 16 residues. Germline lookup yields CDR1 LGHDT and CDR2 YNNKEL (reference sequence). V lost 1 base and J 3 bases, leaving 14 bases between the germline ends.

With regard to this clonotype: Being one base from a much bigger clone, this may be a read error. The rearrangement joins TRBV20-1 to TRBJ1-5; D gene ambiguous. Per the germline V gene, CDR1 is DFQATT and CDR2 is SNEGSKA (reference sequence). There are 15 residues in the CDR3. Here the CDR3 DNA reads TGCAGTGCTAGAAACGACCAGGATAGCAATCAGCCCCAGCTTTTT. Residues: CSARNDQDSNQPQLF.

Comment on this clonotype: This clone may be a read error of a much larger clone one base away. This sequence joins TRBV5-6 and TRBJ2-7; D is possibly TRBD1 (5 bases). The CDR3 spans 12 residues. The V end was cut by 5 bases, the J end by 9 bases, with 15 bases between. Per the germline V gene, CDR1 is SGHDT and CDR2 is YYEEEE. CDR3: CASRWGGGGQYF. CDR3 bases: TGTGCCAGCAGATGGGGCGGTGGCGGGCAGTACTTC.

The V gene is TRBV4-3, the J gene TRBJ2-5; TRBD2 matches at 9 bases. Trimming cost V 3 bases and J 4 bases; bases outside gene matches: 9. The CDR3 is 16 amino acids. Germline CDR1 reads LGHNA; CDR2 reads YSLEER. The CDR3 loop reads CASSQAPRSGGETQYF. The CDR3 DNA reads as TGCGCCAGCAGCCAGGCCCCCCGTAGCGGGGGAGAGACCCAGTACTTC.